The present T cell receptor (beta chain) was sequenced within a study of cytomegalovirus exposure and HLA in healthy donors. Study conclusions and caveats: What a later analysis reportedly showed was that an Asian-associated ancestry cluster had fewer N-insertions than the 666-donor mean. In a later analysis, compared with equally common non-associated chains, HLA-associated beta chains were more expanded.

Notes on this clone: Its antigen is still unknown.

The CDR3 is 16 amino acids. In germline, CDR1 is MDHEN, CDR2 SYDVKM. Trimming cost V 1 base and J 1 base; bases outside gene matches: 2. With 60 Vbeta and 13 Jbeta primers, the PCR was carried out. Sequencing used immunoSEQ multiplex PCR; TCRdb keeps in-frame clones, though not all of them. The data hold fewer than 110,000 clones, with 60% to 85% observed a single time. This TCR was recovered from a man between 45 and 60 years old in good health and CMV-seropositive. The chain combines TRBV28 with TRBJ2-1; TRBD1 matches 9 bases. The sample taken for sequencing was PBMCs. Written as DNA, the CDR3 is TGTGCCAGCAGTTTATATGGACAGGGGTCCTACAATGAGCAGTTCTTC. It specifies CASSLYGQGSYNEQFF.